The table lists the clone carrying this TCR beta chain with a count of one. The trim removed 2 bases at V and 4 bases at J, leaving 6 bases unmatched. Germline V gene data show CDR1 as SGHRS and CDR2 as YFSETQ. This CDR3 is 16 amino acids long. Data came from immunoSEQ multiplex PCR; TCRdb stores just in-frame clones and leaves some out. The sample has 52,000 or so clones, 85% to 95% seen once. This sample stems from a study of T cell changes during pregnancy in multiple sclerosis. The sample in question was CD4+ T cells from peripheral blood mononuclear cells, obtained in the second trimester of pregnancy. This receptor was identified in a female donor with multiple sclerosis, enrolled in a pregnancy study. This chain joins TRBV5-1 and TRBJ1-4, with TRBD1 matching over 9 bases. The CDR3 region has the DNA TGCGCCAGCAGCTTCAGACAGGGGGGGATTAATGAAAAACTGTTTTTT. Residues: CASSFRQGGINEKLFF.